These 5 T cell receptor beta chains originate from one sample sequenced in a study of cytomegalovirus exposure and HLA in healthy donors. PCR was performed using 60 Vbeta and 13 Jbeta primers. Generated by immunoSEQ multiplex PCR, the TCRdb table keeps only in-frame clones and is missing some. Among about 260,000 clones listed, 72% were seen once. The sample comprised PBMCs. Source of these receptors: a female donor in good health and CMV-seronegative.

The genes are TRBV6-1 and TRBJ2-5; the match to TRBD2 covers 7 bases. Germline trimming cut 0 bases from V and 7 bases from J; bases unmatched to any gene: 2. The CDR3 covers 13 residues. Germline-derived CDR1 and CDR2 are MNHNS and SASEGT. CDR3 bases: TGTGCCAGCAGTGAAGCTGGCGGGGGGACCCAGTACTTC. Protein product: CASSEAGGGTQYF.

V and J are TRBV2 and TRBJ1-5; 10 nucleotides match TRBD1. This CDR3 spans 18 amino acids. Germline V gene sequence: CDR1 SNHLY, CDR2 FYNNEI. V dropped 4 bases and J dropped 0; count of bases not matched to a gene: 9. CDR3 sequence reads: CASSVTGGLSYSNQPQHF. The CDR3 DNA sequence: TGTGCCAGCAGTGTGACAGGGGGCTTAAGTTATAGCAATCAGCCCCAGCATTTT.

Remarks on this clone: Germline and junction disagree at one end, which may indicate a read error. This chain uses TRBV2 with TRBJ2-5; 9 bases fit TRBD1. CDR1 is SNHLY and CDR2 is FYNNEI in the germline V gene. The CDR3 length is 15 residues. The CDR3 DNA is TGTGCCAGCAGTGAGCCCGGGACAGGGCGAGAGGCCCAGTACTTC. Protein sequence: CASSEPGTGREAQYF.

This clone was recorded only once. J is TRBJ2-1 and V is TRBV2, with 15 bases fitting TRBD2. CDR1 is SNHLY and CDR2 is FYNNEI in the germline V gene. The length of the CDR3 is 18 residues. Unmatched junction bases numbered 11, after V lost 8 bases and J lost 3 bases. In DNA form, the CDR3 reads TGTGCCAGCCACTCCGGGACTAGCGGGAGGAAAGACTACAATGAGCAGTTCTTC. It is translated as CASHSGTSGRKDYNEQFF.

This chain joins TRBV30 and TRBJ1-6, with 8 bases matching TRBD1. V trimming: 5 bases; J trimming: 9 bases; junction bases outside the gene matches: 6. The CDR3 totals 13 residues. CDR1 is GTSNPN and CDR2 is SVGIG in the germline V gene (reference sequence). Here the CDR3 DNA reads TGTGCCTGGGGGGGACAGGAGATTTCACCCCTCCACTTT. It is translated as CAWGGQEISPLHF.